The 27 T cell receptor beta chains reported below all come from one sample, sequenced in a study of cytomegalovirus exposure and HLA in healthy donors. PCR employed 60 Vbeta and 13 Jbeta primers. Some clones are missing from TCRdb's copy, which holds only in-frame ones; the method was immunoSEQ multiplex PCR. Here the sample spans some 57,000 clones, around 89% being singletons. Specimen: PBMCs. The receptors shown here come from a man in his thirties or forties in good health and CMV-seropositive.

The chain couples TRBV28 to TRBJ2-7; 12 bases agree with TRBD1. The J segment lost 9 bases and the V segment lost 6 bases, leaving 12 bases of the junction unmatched. Germline-derived CDR1 and CDR2 are MDHEN and SYDVKM. CDR3 length: 15 amino acids. The CDR3 DNA follows: TGTGCCAGCAGCTTAAACCGGGACAGGGGGCTCGGGCAGTACTTC. It is translated as CASSLNRDRGLGQYF.

The rearrangement links TRBV10-3 to TRBJ2-7; a possible D gene is TRBD1 (6 bases). This CDR3 spans 17 amino acids. V was cut by 8 bases and J by 7 bases, with 30 bases left in between. From germline, CDR1 is ENHRY and CDR2 SYGVKD. CDR3: CAIGTGSRGSRPREQYF. DNA for the CDR3: TGTGCCATCGGAACAGGGTCGAGGGGTAGCCGTCCCCGGGAGCAGTACTTC.

V gene TRBV29-1 combines with J gene TRBJ2-3; 11 nucleotides match TRBD2. CDR3 size: 13 residues. Germline loops: CDR1 SQVTM, CDR2 ANQGSEA. Unmatched junction bases numbered 4, after V lost 5 bases and J lost 6 bases. This chain's CDR3 is CSVIAGGPDTQYF. For the CDR3, the DNA is TGCAGCGTTATAGCGGGAGGGCCTGATACGCAGTATTTT.

The V call is TRBV28, the J call TRBJ2-7; D possibly corresponds to TRBD2 (7 bases). Germline loops: CDR1 MDHEN, CDR2 SYDVKM. V was cut by 6 bases and J by 4 bases, with 16 bases left in between. The CDR3 contains 14 residues. CDR3 loop: CASREIGGLYEQYF. The DNA of the CDR3 is TGTGCCAGCAGGGAGATCGGGGGGCTGTACGAGCAGTACTTC. The entire variable domain, with the rest obtained from reference TRBV28 and TRBJ2-7, is as follows: DVKVTQSSRYLVKRTGEKVFLECVQDMDHENMFWYRQDPGLGLRLIYFSYDVKMKEKGDIPEGYSVSREKKERFSLILESASTNQTSMYLCASREIGGLYEQYFGPGTRLTVT.

This chain links TRBV19 with TRBJ2-5, with TRBD2 identical over 14 bases. The assigned J gene may be wrong: the sequence end matches TRBJ2-7 better. In germline, CDR1 is LNHDA, CDR2 SQIVND (reference sequence). The CDR3 contains 16 residues. CDR3 residues: CASSSGLAGGSYEQYF. The CDR3 DNA follows: TGTGCCAGTAGTTCCGGACTAGCGGGAGGTTCCTACGAGCAGTACTTC.

The chain combines TRBV19 with TRBJ2-2, with 10 bases matching TRBD1. V was clipped by 4 bases and J by 4 bases; unmatched bases: 6. Germline assignment: CDR1 LNHDA and CDR2 SQIVND (reference sequence). CDR3 length: 16 residues. The CDR3 sequence is CASSKGTGALTGELFF. In DNA, the CDR3 is TGTGCCAGTAGTAAAGGGACAGGGGCCCTCACCGGGGAGCTGTTTTTT.

The chain links TRBV11-3 to TRBJ2-1, with 11 positions matching TRBD2. Germline V gene data show CDR1 as SGHNT and CDR2 as YENEEA. V lost 0 bases, J lost 0 bases, and 4 bases stayed unmatched. CDR3 length: 18 residues. This CDR3 reads CASSLEGLAVSSYNEQFF. In nucleotides, the CDR3 is TGTGCCAGCAGCTTAGAGGGACTAGCGGTGAGCTCCTACAATGAGCAGTTCTTC.

The rearrangement uses TRBV11-3 and TRBJ2-1; D gene unclear. CDR3 length equals 13 residues. Germline values: CDR1 SGHNT, CDR2 YENEEA. Trimming shortened V by 1 base and J by 8 bases, and 9 bases separated the two germline ends. Here the CDR3 DNA reads TGTGCCAGCAGCTTAGCGCCTAGAGATGAGCAGTTCTTC. Translating it yields CASSLAPRDEQFF.

The rearrangement joins TRBV30 to TRBJ2-7; 7 nucleotides align to TRBD1. Losses at the gene ends were 5 bases for V and 0 bases for J; bases not matched to a gene: 7. In germline, CDR1 is GTSNPN, CDR2 SVGIG (reference sequence). This CDR3 comprises 14 residues. The CDR3 coding sequence is TGTGCCTGGGACCCGGACAGGAGCTCCTACGAGCAGTACTTC. It translates to CAWDPDRSSYEQYF.

In regard to this clone: At the DNA level, this CDR3 is encoded by other sequences in the same sample as well. The CDR3 sequence is CASRHEQGGRETQYF. CDR3 DNA sequence: TGTGCCAGCAGGCATGAACAGGGAGGGCGAGAGACCCAGTACTTC. The chain recombines TRBV10-3 with TRBJ2-5; tentative D call: TRBD2 (7 bases). CDR1 and CDR2 (germline): ENHRY, SYGVKD. The germline V and J ends were trimmed by 10 bases and 4 bases, with 22 bases remaining between them. The CDR3 runs to 15 residues.

The rearrangement links TRBV5-1 to TRBJ2-3; 8 bases line up with TRBD1. Trimming at V came to 3 bases and at J to 5 bases, leaving 14 bases not matched to a gene. Germline CDR1 reads SGHRS; CDR2 reads YFSETQ. The CDR3 sequence is 17 residues long. The CDR3 bases are TGCGCCAGCAGCTCCCCGGGACAGGTGTTCGTTGGAGATACGCAGTATTTT. Encoded protein: CASSSPGQVFVGDTQYF.

This CDR3 is CASSYSGDLNTEAFF. CDR3 nucleotides: TGTGCCAGCAGTTACTCTGGGGACTTGAACACTGAAGCTTTCTTT. V is TRBV6-5 and J is TRBJ1-1, with D possibly being TRBD1 (5 bases). This CDR3 has 15 amino acids. Per the germline V gene, CDR1 is MNHEY and CDR2 is SVGAGI. The germline V and J ends were trimmed by 0 bases and 0 bases, with 8 bases remaining between them.

The rearrangement joins TRBV30 to TRBJ1-1, with 7 bases fitting TRBD1. The CDR3 length is 11 residues. Germline trimming cut 7 bases from V and 4 bases from J; bases unmatched to any gene: 3. Germline V gives CDR1 GTSNPN, CDR2 SVGIG (reference sequence). The CDR3 protein is CALQGTTEAFF. The CDR3 region has the DNA TGTGCCTTACAGGGGACCACTGAAGCTTTCTTT.

J is TRBJ2-2 and V is TRBV11-1, with TRBD2 matching 10 bases. The CDR3 consists of 17 residues. V gave up 2 bases and J gave up 4 bases; unmatched junction bases: 7. The V gene's germline CDR1 is SGHAT and CDR2 FQDESV (reference sequence). In nucleotides, the CDR3 is TGTGCCAGCAGCTTACACCAAGCGGGAGGGTTCACCGGGGAGCTGTTTTTT. Protein sequence: CASSLHQAGGFTGELFF.

This clone was detected a few times. CDR3 sequence reads: CASSQGATGELFF. The CDR3 DNA reads as TGTGCCAGCAGCCAAGGGGCAACCGGGGAGCTGTTTTTT. The rearrangement uses TRBV4-2 and TRBJ2-2; D is undetermined. Trimming shortened V by 1 base and J by 5 bases, and 5 bases separated the two germline ends. Germline-derived CDR1 and CDR2 are LGHNA and YNFKEQ. This CDR3 spans 13 amino acids.

The chain is built from TRBV13 and TRBJ2-5; 7 bases match TRBD2. The germline gives CDR1 PRHDT, CDR2 FYEKMQ (reference sequence). CDR3 length: 16 amino acids. The V segment lost 4 bases and the J segment 5 bases; nucleotides outside the gene matches: 13. The CDR3 bases are TGTGCCAGCAGCTACGGGTCACTAGCGCATTGGGAGACCCAGTACTTC. As protein: CASSYGSLAHWETQYF.

The genes are TRBV7-9 and TRBJ2-7; 7 bases agree with TRBD2. Germline V gene lookup returns CDR1 SEHNR and CDR2 FQNEAQ (reference sequence). Trimming cost V 4 bases and J 0 bases; bases outside gene matches: 3. This CDR3 region has 14 residues. The CDR3 coding sequence is TGTGCCAGCAGCTGGGGAGGGTCCTCCTACGAGCAGTACTTC. Its translation: CASSWGGSSYEQYF.

The chain carries TRBV29-1 and TRBJ2-1; 8 bases are a match to TRBD1. The CDR3 runs to 14 residues. Germline CDR1 and CDR2: SQVTM and ANQGSEA. V lost 7 bases to trimming and J lost 3 bases; unmatched junction nucleotides: 8. The CDR3 nucleotides read TGCAGCGCTAACGCAGGGGGCTTCTACAATGAGCAGTTCTTC. It codes for CSANAGGFYNEQFF.

This chain joins TRBV5-1 and TRBJ1-1, with 10 bases aligning to TRBD1. V trimming: 2 bases; J trimming: 0 bases; junction bases outside the gene matches: 10. CDR3 length: 18 residues. Germline V gives CDR1 SGHRS, CDR2 YFSETQ. The CDR3 coding sequence is TGCGCCAGCAGCTTTTACCCCGGACAGGGGGAAGTGAACACTGAAGCTTTCTTT. Its translation is CASSFYPGQGEVNTEAFF.

The chain carries TRBV5-5 and TRBJ2-7, with D possibly being TRBD2 (6 bases). Germline V CDR1 and CDR2: SGHKS, YYEKEE (reference sequence). V shed 5 bases and J shed 3 bases, with 12 bases lying between them. This CDR3 comprises 13 residues. CDR3 residues: CASRRAGGYEQYF. The CDR3 DNA follows: TGTGCCAGCAGGCGGGCCGGGGGCTACGAGCAGTACTTC.

The chain joins TRBV2 to TRBJ2-7, with 10 bases identical to TRBD2. J gave up 3 bases and V 6 bases, and 5 bases lay outside the gene matches. This CDR3 is 14 amino acids long. CDR1 is SNHLY and CDR2 is FYNNEI in the germline V gene. The CDR3 loop is CASSEGLASYEQYF. DNA for the CDR3: TGTGCCAGCAGCGAGGGACTAGCGAGCTACGAGCAGTACTTC.

The CDR3 region has the DNA TGTGCCAGCAGTTTTACAGGGGGTAAATTCGGCTACGAGCAGTACTTC. Protein product: CASSFTGGKFGYEQYF. The chain recombines TRBV28 with TRBJ2-7; 8 bases fit TRBD1. Germline loops: CDR1 MDHEN, CDR2 SYDVKM. The CDR3 totals 16 residues. J lost 3 bases, V lost 3 bases, and 10 bases had no gene match.

The chain joins TRBV6-5 to TRBJ1-1; no reliable D call. The V gene's germline CDR1 is MNHEY and CDR2 SVGAGI. V dropped 7 bases and J dropped 4 bases, with 13 bases sitting between them. There are 13 residues in the CDR3. The CDR3 DNA is TGTGCCAGCAAAGCGGGCGGAGGCACTGAAGCTTTCTTT. Its protein product is CASKAGGGTEAFF.

The rearrangement links TRBV30 to TRBJ2-7, with 9 bases that match TRBD1. The CDR3 has 14 residues. CDR1 is GTSNPN, CDR2 SVGIG, per germline (reference sequence). Trimming removed 3 bases from V and 9 bases from J; junction bases left unmatched: 12. The DNA for the CDR3 is TGTGCCTGGAGCGCCGGGACAGGGTACAGTGGGCAGTACTTC. It yields the protein CAWSAGTGYSGQYF.

The chain joins TRBV10-3 to TRBJ1-5, with D perhaps matching TRBD1 (5 bases). Germline values: CDR1 ENHRY, CDR2 SYGVKD. Trimming took 8 bases from V and 7 from J, leaving 15 bases between them. The CDR3 is 13 amino acids. The CDR3 protein is CAIRGGVGQPQHF. DNA of the CDR3: TGTGCCATCCGGGGAGGGGTTGGGCAGCCCCAGCATTTT.

This clone was counted only a few times. This chain links TRBV10-3 with TRBJ2-1; 12 bases are a match to TRBD2. This CDR3 spans 15 amino acids. V dropped 4 bases and J dropped 7; count of bases not matched to a gene: 5. Germline V gives CDR1 ENHRY, CDR2 SYGVKD. In nucleotides, the CDR3 is TGTGCCATCAGTGCGCTAGCGGGAGGGTATAATGAGCAGTTCTTC. It translates to CAISALAGGYNEQFF.

The chain has TRBV4-1 and TRBJ1-4, with D hard to call. The V end was cut by 1 base, the J end by 4 bases, with 7 bases between. Germline lookup yields CDR1 MGHRA and CDR2 YSYEKL. CDR3 length: 14 residues. CDR3 sequence: CASSQGQDNEKLFF. CDR3 nucleotide sequence: TGCGCCAGCAGCCAAGGTCAGGATAATGAAAAACTGTTTTTT.